The 4 T cell receptor beta chains listed next were all sequenced from one sample in a study of T-cell memory formation after mild COVID-19. TCRdb redid the calling of the 5' RACE reads with MiXCR, one entry per CDR3 protein. The table shows about 560,000 distinct CDR3 sequences, with less than 25% occurring only once. Sequenced input: PBMCs or a T cell subset sorted from them (not recorded which). Every receptor here comes from an adult woman who had mild COVID-19 (a few samples of this study predate the infection). Cell type and time point are not known.

The rearrangement links TRBV20-1 to TRBJ2-1, with 10 bases aligning to TRBD2. The V gene end was trimmed by 1 base and the J gene end by 6 bases; junction bases not matched to a gene: 6. The germline gives CDR1 DFQATT, CDR2 SNEGSKA (reference sequence). The CDR3 is 15 residues long. CDR3: CSARVASGRGNEQFF. The CDR3 bases are TGCAGTGCTAGAGTAGCAAGCGGGAGGGGCAATGAGCAGTTCTTC.

Only a few counts were recorded for this clonotype. The CDR3 sequence is CASTGGAASYNSPLHF. The DNA for the CDR3 is TGCGCCAGCACAGGAGGAGCAGCCTCCTATAATTCACCCCTCCACTTT. The chain has TRBV5-1 and TRBJ1-6, with D hard to call. Germline loops: CDR1 SGHRS, CDR2 YFSETQ. Trimming left V 6 bases short and J 0 bases short, with 13 bases between. The CDR3 sequence is 16 residues long. The full variable domain, completed using reference TRBV5-1 and TRBJ1-6, is KAGVTQTPRYLIKTRGQQVTLSCSPISGHRSVSWYQQTPGQGLQFLFEYFSETQRNKGNFPGRFSGRQFSNSRSEMNVSTLELGDSALYLCASTGGAASYNSPLHFGNGTRLTVT.

This clonotype was seen a single time. Here the CDR3 reads CASSFNYPSYNEQFF. In DNA, the CDR3 is TGTGCCAGCAGTTTTAACTACCCCTCCTACAATGAGCAGTTCTTC. The rearrangement links TRBV2 to TRBJ2-1; D is unclear. Trimming removed 5 bases at V and 0 bases at J, with 11 bases between. The CDR3 is 15 amino acids. Germline V CDR1 and CDR2: SNHLY, FYNNEI.

This clonotype has ten or more counts. The CDR3 reads CASRGKQVSEQFF. CDR3 nucleotide sequence: TGTGCCAGCAGGGGGAAACAGGTTTCGGAGCAGTTCTTC. J is TRBJ2-1 and V is TRBV2; TRBD1 might be the D (5 bases). Germline V gene sequence: CDR1 SNHLY, CDR2 FYNNEI. Trimming took 6 bases from V and 10 from J, leaving 16 bases between them. The CDR3 extends over 13 amino acids.